The rows below give T cell receptor beta chains drawn from one sample of a study of blood T cell repertoires in COVID-19. TCRdb keeps only in-frame clones here, not all; method: immunoSEQ multiplex PCR. The top ten clones hold around 7% of a sample with over 90,000 clones, 82% of them seen once. Material for sequencing was peripheral blood. All receptors derive from a man between 50 and 59 years old with active or convalescent COVID-19. The CDR3 runs from the conserved cysteine through the conserved F or W. A D gene is named only where the DNA matches it firmly. The listing skips clone size in some rows; elsewhere it reads once, few, many or a size class.

cdr3_nt cdr3_aa d_call j_call v_call clone_size
TGTGCCAGCAGTTACTCGGGAGGGCAGGACTATGGCTACACCTTC CASSYSGGQDYGYTF NA TRBJ1-2 TRBV6-5 NA
TGTGCCAGCAGTTTAGGACAGGGCAGGTCCTACGAGCAGTACTTC CASSLGQGRSYEQYF TRBD1 TRBJ2-7 TRBV27 NA
TGTGCCAGTATCCGGACAGAGGACAATGAGCAGTTCTTC CASIRTEDNEQFF NA TRBJ2-1 TRBV19 NA
TGTGCCAGCAGCGTAGAGGGGCGATCTAATGAAAAACTGTTTTTT CASSVEGRSNEKLFF NA TRBJ1-4 TRBV9 NA
TGCGCCAGCAGCTTGAACGAGGGAATTAATTCACCCCTCCACTTT CASSLNEGINSPLHF NA TRBJ1-6 TRBV5-1 NA
TGTGCCAGCAGTCCCAGGACAGGGTATGGCTACACCTTC CASSPRTGYGYTF TRBD1 TRBJ1-2 TRBV9 NA
TGTGCCAGCAGTGACAGGGATGAGCAGTTCTTC CASSDRDEQFF TRBD1 TRBJ2-1 TRBV6-2/TRBV6-3 NA
TGTGCCAGCAGTTACGCCGGAACAGGGGGGGGAGAGACCCAGTACTTC CASSYAGTGGGETQYF NA TRBJ2-5 TRBV6-5 few
TGCGCCAGCAGCTTACTGACTTCTAGCACAGATACGCAGTATTTT CASSLLTSSTDTQYF NA TRBJ2-3 TRBV5-1 NA
TGTGCCAGCAGCGTGGAGGCGGGGGGGACGAATTATGGGACCCAGTACTTC CASSVEAGGTNYGTQYF TRBD2 TRBJ2-5 TRBV9 NA
TGTGCCAGCAGGAGACAGGACTATGGCTACACCTTC CASRRQDYGYTF NA TRBJ1-2 TRBV28 NA
TGTGCCAGCAGTTCCGCCTACGAGCAGTACTTC CASSSAYEQYF NA TRBJ2-7 TRBV12-3/TRBV12-4 NA
TGCGCCAGCGGAGACGGGAGAGGTGAAAAACTGTTTTTT CASGDGRGEKLFF NA TRBJ1-4 TRBV10-1 NA
TGTGCCAGCAGCCTCACTAGCGGGGGGGCCTACGAGCAGTACTTC CASSLTSGGAYEQYF TRBD2 TRBJ2-7 TRBV7-6 few
TGTGCCAGCAGCCCGCTCCCGACAGGGTGGGTGGAGACCCAGTACTTC CASSPLPTGWVETQYF TRBD1 TRBJ2-5 TRBV3-1/TRBV3-2 NA
TGTGCCAGCAGCCAGGGGCAAAGTAATAATTCACCCCTCCACTTT CASSQGQSNNSPLHF NA TRBJ1-6 TRBV3-1/TRBV3-2 NA
TGTGCCAGCACCTCGGGATGGAACACTGAAGCTTTCTTT CASTSGWNTEAFF NA TRBJ1-1 TRBV12-3/TRBV12-4 NA
TGCGCCAGCAGCTTGGGCTCGGGACAGGGGCTCTTCAACGGCTACACCTTC CASSLGSGQGLFNGYTF TRBD1 TRBJ1-2 TRBV5-1 NA
TGTGCCACCAGCACCGGGACAGGATCCTATGGCTACACCTTC CATSTGTGSYGYTF TRBD1 TRBJ1-2 TRBV15 once
TGTGCCATCAGTTGGACAGGGACGAACTATGGCTACACCTTC CAISWTGTNYGYTF TRBD1 TRBJ1-2 TRBV10-3 NA
TGCGCCAGCAGTGAGAATCCAGGTAGCTCCTACGAGCAGTACTTC CASSENPGSSYEQYF NA TRBJ2-7 TRBV10-1 once
TGTGCCAGCAGCCCGTATCTAGACAGTATTGGTACTGGGGCCAACGTCCTGACTTTC CASSPYLDSIGTGANVLTF NA TRBJ2-6 TRBV27 once
TGTGCCAGCAGCGTGACAGGGCATCTTGACACCATATATTTT CASSVTGHLDTIYF TRBD1 TRBJ1-3 TRBV28 few
TGTGCCAGTAGGGAGACAGGCACAGATACGCAGTATTTT CASRETGTDTQYF NA TRBJ2-3 TRBV19 NA
TGTGCCAGCAGTGAACAGGGGGTGAACACCGGGGAGCTGTTTTTT CASSEQGVNTGELFF TRBD1 TRBJ2-2 TRBV6-1 many
TGTGCCAGCTCACCACAGGGGGCGCGGGGTGAAAAACTGTTTTTT CASSPQGARGEKLFF TRBD1 TRBJ1-4 TRBV18 NA
TGTGCCAGTACCTCTGGGGGGGGTTCCGAGACCCAGTACTTC CASTSGGGSETQYF TRBD2 TRBJ2-5 TRBV19 NA
TGTGCCAGCAGTTTGAGGGGAGGGCAGCCCCAGCATTTT CASSLRGGQPQHF NA TRBJ1-5 TRBV12-3/TRBV12-4 NA
TGTGCCAGCAGTTACTTTGGACTAGGTCAAGAGACCCAGTACTTC CASSYFGLGQETQYF TRBD2 TRBJ2-5 TRBV6-5 NA
TGTGCCAGTACAAGGACAGGGAGCGGAAACACCATATATTTT CASTRTGSGNTIYF TRBD1 TRBJ1-3 TRBV19 NA
TGTGCCAGCAGTTTCTCCGCTAACTATGGCTACACCTTC CASSFSANYGYTF NA TRBJ1-2 TRBV28 NA
TGTGCCAGCAGTGAAGCGAGTCCGATAAATCAGCCCCAGCATTTT CASSEASPINQPQHF NA TRBJ1-5 TRBV6-1 NA